This TCR beta chain was captured by sequencing in a study of identical twins. TCRdb reprocessed the 5' RACE reads via MiXCR and lists one record per CDR3 protein. The sample yields approximately 250,000 distinct CDR3 sequences, 6% to 7% seen once. V gave up 10 bases and J gave up 4 bases, with 9 bases separating them. The CDR3 loop spans 11 amino acids. Germline loops: CDR1 MNHNS, CDR2 SASEGT. This clonotype has at least ten counts. These data were also filed under a second study, of T cells expressing NK-cell markers.

The chain recombines TRBV6-1 with TRBJ2-3; D not resolved. This clonotype was sampled from a woman younger than 35 in good health. What was sequenced was CD8+ T cells sorted from blood. DNA of the CDR3: TGTGCCACCTTCGCGGCAGATACGCAGTATTTT. This sequence encodes CATFAADTQYF.